This T cell receptor (beta chain) is drawn from a study of CD8+ T cells in alopecia areata. The V gene's germline CDR1 is SQVTM and CDR2 ANQGSEA. CDR3 length: 13 residues. V lost 5 bases and J 1 base, leaving 8 bases between the germline ends. It was cDNA, reverse transcribed from extracted RNA, that served as the sequencing template. TCRdb's table, derived via immunoSEQ multiplex PCR, lists solely in-frame clones and lacks some. The repertoire consists of 150,000 to 200,000 clones, with roughly 60% occurring once and the leading ten covering around 4.8%. The receptor was isolated from a human donor in good health. What was sequenced was CD4+ T cells sorted from blood. The chain employs TRBV29-1 and TRBJ1-4; D is unclear. As DNA, the CDR3 is TGCAGCGTTCTCAATTTAACTAATGAAAAACTGTTTTTT. It translates to CSVLNLTNEKLFF. Full variable domain (outside the CDR3, taken from reference TRBV29-1 and TRBJ1-4): SAVISQKPSRDICQRGTSLTIQCQVDSQVTMMFWYRQQPGQSLTLIATANQGSEATYESGFVIDKFPISRPNLTFSTLTVSNMSPEDSSIYLCSVLNLTNEKLFFGSGTQLSVL.